Listed below are T cell receptor beta chains from one sample, sequenced in a study of blood T cell repertoires in COVID-19. Generated by immunoSEQ multiplex PCR, the TCRdb table keeps only in-frame clones and is missing some. Seen here are a few hundred thousand clones, 80% observed once, and the top ten hold about 4%. Sequenced input: PBMCs or T cells enriched from blood (not recorded which). The receptor source for this set is a man younger than 45 with acute COVID-19. CDR3s include the opening cysteine and the closing phenylalanine or tryptophan.

v_gene	j_gene	CDR3aa
TRBV3-1/TRBV3-2	TRBJ1-5	CASSPNQGSNQHF
TRBV3-1/TRBV3-2	TRBJ1-4	CASSQGDRGGKLFF
TRBV3-1/TRBV3-2	TRBJ1-2	CASSHANYGYTF
TRBV5-1	TRBJ2-7	CASSPEDRFYEQYF
TRBV5-1	TRBJ1-1	CASSERDTRTVTEAFF
TRBV7-2	TRBJ2-7	CASSLVGGSYEQYF
TRBV24-1	TRBJ2-5	CATGTGEETQYF
TRBV6-1	TRBJ1-5	CASSEQVNQPQHF
TRBV21-1	TRBJ1-5	CASSKVRGGDSNQPQHF
TRBV5-1	TRBJ1-3	CASSPRTDFSGNTIYF
TRBV30	TRBJ1-2	CAWRGRLNYGYTF
TRBV3-1/TRBV3-2	TRBJ1-2	CASSLAGDNYGYTF
TRBV7-7	TRBJ2-3	CASSGAPAGPDTQYF
TRBV5-1	TRBJ1-3	CASSLVPAGTGNTIYF
TRBV10-3	TRBJ2-2	CATDRGNTGELFF
TRBV6-5	TRBJ1-1	CASTEGQANTEAFF
TRBV9	TRBJ1-3	CASSTYGGAAGNTIYF
TRBV5-5	TRBJ1-3	CASIIKGGPSGNTIYF
TRBV5-4	TRBJ1-1	CASSPYIGANTEAFF
TRBV2	TRBJ2-7	CARNVRGSYEQYF
TRBV27	TRBJ1-5	CASSPQQGLGQPQHF
TRBV9	TRBJ2-7	CASNGGTLGFEQYF
TRBV18	TRBJ1-5	CASSPLRGAGQPQHF
TRBV7-6	TRBJ1-3	CASSQQASGNTIYF
TRBV10-3	TRBJ1-2	CAISGGNYGYTF
TRBV2	TRBJ1-2	CASRGIRQTSGYTF
TRBV10-3	TRBJ1-1	CAISKGEEWTEAFF
TRBV6-5	TRBJ2-3	CASSSRADTQYF
TRBV2	TRBJ1-1	CASMPIQGPTAEAFF
TRBV5-1	TRBJ2-1	CASSLEPGLYNEQFF
TRBV28	TRBJ2-7	CASSSLPLGGAGEQYF
TRBV4-1	TRBJ1-1	CASSQGSGGGMNTEAFF
TRBV19	TRBJ1-5	CASSTRVTNQPQHF
TRBV28	TRBJ2-7	CASSLGGGPYEQYF
TRBV12-5	TRBJ1-1	CASGLVIGRQGNTEAFF
TRBV25-1	TRBJ2-5	CASSNRGSETQYF
TRBV7-9	TRBJ2-3	CASSSRGPDTQYF
TRBV10-1	TRBJ2-1	CASSDQLAASSYNEQFF
TRBV19	TRBJ1-2	CASSYGYTF
TRBV5-1	TRBJ2-1	CASSYAQGNEQFF
TRBV19	TRBJ2-3	CASSMGQVRDTQYF
TRBV6-1	TRBJ1-6	CASSERTGNSPLHF
TRBV7-2	TRBJ1-4	CASSWTANEKLFF
TRBV2	TRBJ1-1	CASSEDLTSEAFF
TRBV5-4	TRBJ2-7	CASSLESREGYEQYF
TRBV18	TRBJ1-2	CASSPGTGPNYGYTF
TRBV12-5	TRBJ2-7	CASGPPGQLTYEQYF
TRBV19	TRBJ1-3	CASSIPPSSGNTIYF
TRBV7-9	TRBJ2-1	CASSMAGQGAYEQFF
TRBV28	TRBJ1-2	CASSEGAKDGYTF
TRBV25-1	TRBJ2-7	CATLSGTGSYEQYF
TRBV4-1	TRBJ1-2	CASSLSTIGTGGGYTF
TRBV19	TRBJ1-1	CASSQGQGMGVTEAFF